Below, one T cell receptor (beta chain) is given with its context. One junction end does not reproduce the germline sequence, and a read error may be involved. The entry originates in a study of blood T cells in healthy people across ages. Sample-barcoded 5' priming and a J-beta primer mix drove a second PCR of roughly 6 to 12 cycles. Via MiXCR, TCRdb re-called the 5' RACE reads, giving one row per CDR3 protein. The profile covers about 800,000 distinct CDR3 sequences, with approximately 25% appearing a single time and approximately 4% taken by the ten largest. The CDR3 contains 12 residues. Germline CDR1 reads MNHNY; CDR2 reads SVGAGI (reference sequence). The same data also went into a second study, on T cells of mothers and their children.

The specimen sequenced was blood. The sequence came from a boy aged 5-17 years in good health. The V and J genes are TRBV6-6 and TRBJ2-1; no clear D gene. CDR3 protein: CASGYGGRWKFF. Here the CDR3 DNA reads TGTGCCAGCGGTTACGGCGGAAGGTGGAAGTTCTTC.